This T cell receptor (beta chain) stems from a study of response to subunit inactivated influenza vaccine. TCRdb re-called the RT-PCR reads with MiXCR, one entry per CDR3 protein. The table records under 200,000 distinct CDR3 sequences, approximately 12% of them present only once. This CDR3 contains 11 residues. Per germline, CDR1 DFQATT and CDR2 SNEGSKA (reference sequence). This clonotype was recorded at least ten times. These data are also associated with another study on T cells expressing NK-cell markers. As that report states: The authors generated TCR beta cDNA through 5'RACE template switching with UMIs. Where several donors were concerned, these clonotypes also led the CD3+CD56-NKG2C+ fraction. Clones of NKG2C+ T cells that had expanded were of unclear HCMV specificity.

Sequences were derived from CD8+ T cells sorted from PBMCs, sampled 12 days after vaccination. This TCR derives from a man in his forties or fifties who received an inactivated influenza vaccine. V and J are TRBV20-1 and TRBJ1-2; a weak D match, TRBD1 (6 bases). CDR3: CSARGLYGYTF. In nucleotides, the CDR3 is TGCAGCGCTCGGGGGCTCTATGGCTACACCTTC.